These T cell receptor beta chains were read from a single sample in a study of human CD8 memory T cell subsets. Reprocessing the 5' RACE reads, TCRdb reports a single entry for every CDR3 protein and omits DNA. The sample includes about 20,000 distinct CDR3 sequences. The sequenced sample was CD8+ T cells from PBMCs. The receptors here all came from a human donor in good health. The CDR3 runs from the conserved cysteine through the conserved F or W. Clone size is given for some rows only: seen once, a few or many times, or a class if the clone is expanded.

CASSPPPGTLDWDEQFF TRBJ2-1 TRBV4-1 .
CASSQEGGGELFF TRBJ2-2 TRBV4-3 .
CASSAGNSGANVLTF TRBJ2-6 TRBV2 .
CASSFNRVGETQYF TRBJ2-5 TRBV28 .
CASSQPQEMKNEKLFF TRBJ1-4 TRBV7-9 medium-sized
CASSMDSSMNTEAFF TRBJ1-1 TRBV19 .
CASSLSDGEAQYF TRBJ2-5 TRBV27 .
CASSLPSGESETQYF TRBJ2-5 TRBV28 .
CASNPRGGVGEAFF TRBJ1-1 TRBV28 .
CASSDGTTNYNEQFF TRBJ2-1 TRBV2 .
CASSLSSTTNEQFF TRBJ2-1 TRBV19 .
CASSFIGAQTGELFF TRBJ2-2 TRBV28 .
CASSFSPAQDKNIQYF TRBJ2-4 TRBV7-9 medium-sized
CASSLAPGRPYGYTF TRBJ1-2 TRBV12-3/TRBV12-4 .
CASSIGRGRTGELFF TRBJ2-2 TRBV19 .
CASSPRTSERDNEQFF TRBJ2-1 TRBV7-3 .
CAIRGGSTNEKLFF TRBJ1-4 TRBV10-3 .
CASSNPFASNYGYTF TRBJ1-2 TRBV7-2 .
CASTPRADAYNEQFF TRBJ2-1 TRBV7-2 .
CASSQVEGQTEAFF TRBJ1-1 TRBV4-2 .
CSVSPQHGELFF TRBJ2-2 TRBV29-1 .
CASSFADRPYEQYF TRBJ2-7 TRBV7-9 .
CASSPSLAGGSTDTQYF TRBJ2-3 TRBV3-1 medium-sized
CASSPGLKGNEQFF TRBJ2-1 TRBV13 .
CASSFLGVEQFF TRBJ2-1 TRBV27 .
CASSQEADRGLYEQYF TRBJ2-7 TRBV4-3 .
CASSRRQGARLYGYTF TRBJ1-2 TRBV28 .
CASTSSGEGYEQYF TRBJ2-7 TRBV6-2/TRBV6-3 .
CSARDPTGGVYEQFF TRBJ2-1 TRBV20-1 .
CASSSWRDRTGLSPLHF TRBJ1-6 TRBV7-9 .
CATNDFWVATVNEQFF TRBJ2-1 TRBV15 .